A selection of T cell receptor beta chains follows, all from one sample in a study of T cell clones after liver transplantation. Only in-frame clones appear in the TCRdb table, and some are missing; sequencing was by immunoSEQ multiplex PCR. The sample has around 20,000 clones; 88% are singletons. The sample in question was CD8+ T cells from blood, obtained before liver transplant. Every receptor here comes from a human donor who received a liver transplant. Each CDR3 is given with its conserved first and last residue. Fields, in order: J gene, D gene, CDR3 length, clone size, V gene, CDR3 protein, CDR3 DNA. A D gene is named only where the DNA matches it firmly. Only part of the rows carry a size: once, few, many, or a class if the clone is expanded.

>TRBJ2-7|TRBD1|14|-|TRBV19
CASSTGTGPYEQYF
TGTGCCAGTAGTACAGGGACAGGGCCCTACGAGCAGTACTTC
>TRBJ1-5|-|13|-|TRBV6-1
CASGQGEEKPQHF
TGTGCCAGCGGGCAAGGGGAAGAGAAGCCCCAGCATTTT
>TRBJ2-3|-|13|-|TRBV5-8
CASSLGGTDTQYF
TGTGCCAGCAGCTTGGGGGGGACAGATACGCAGTATTTT
>TRBJ1-1|-|14|-|TRBV13
CASSPSPGGTEAFF
TGTGCCAGCAGCCCCTCTCCTGGGGGCACTGAAGCTTTCTTT
>TRBJ1-4|-|16|-|TRBV25-1
CASSAITEKRNEKLFF
TGTGCCAGCAGTGCAATTACAGAGAAAAGAAATGAAAAACTGTTTTTT
>TRBJ1-5|-|14|-|TRBV4-1
CASSQEEGMEPQHF
TGCGCCAGCAGCCAAGAAGAGGGGATGGAGCCCCAGCATTTT
>TRBJ2-1|TRBD2|16|once|TRBV6-9
CASSYGTSALYNEQFF
TGTGCCAGCAGTTATGGGACTAGCGCCCTATACAATGAGCAGTTCTTC
>TRBJ2-3|-|15|-|TRBV19
CASSIGVSGADTQYF
TGTGCCAGTAGTATTGGGGTCTCGGGAGCGGATACGCAGTATTTT
>TRBJ1-5|-|14|once|TRBV27
CASSVSRGDQPQHF
TGTGCCAGCAGTGTCAGCAGGGGAGATCAGCCCCAGCATTTT
>TRBJ2-1|-|16|once|TRBV27
CASSFLSQPLGNEQFF
TGTGCCAGCAGTTTTCTCTCGCAGCCCCTTGGCAATGAGCAGTTCTTC
>TRBJ2-7|-|11|few|TRBV28
CASSHGYEQYF
TGTGCCAGCAGCCATGGCTACGAGCAGTACTTC
>TRBJ1-4|TRBD1|14|-|TRBV7-9
CASSSQGDSEKLFF
TGTGCCAGCAGCTCACAGGGGGATAGTGAAAAACTGTTTTTT
>TRBJ2-7|-|13|-|TRBV7-9
CASSSGPNYEQYF
TGTGCCAGCAGCTCGGGTCCTAACTACGAGCAGTACTTC
>TRBJ2-7|TRBD2|15|few|TRBV27
CASSSQAGLQYEQYF
TGTGCCAGCAGTTCGCAAGCGGGGCTCCAATACGAGCAGTACTTC
>TRBJ2-7|TRBD1|14|-|TRBV15
CATSRSGTGVGQYF
TGTGCCACCAGCAGATCCGGGACAGGGGTTGGCCAGTACTTC
>TRBJ2-1|TRBD1|15|-|TRBV19
CASSWRQGSYNEQFF
TGTGCCAGTAGTTGGAGACAGGGGTCCTACAATGAGCAGTTCTTC
>TRBJ2-2|TRBD1|15|once|TRBV4-1
CASSPLQGWTGELFF
TGCGCCAGCAGCCCCCTACAGGGGTGGACCGGGGAGCTGTTTTTT
>TRBJ1-3|TRBD1|17|-|TRBV9
CASSVLRDSSSGNTIYF
TGTGCCAGCAGCGTACTTAGGGACAGTAGCTCTGGAAACACCATATATTTT
>TRBJ1-2|-|15|-|TRBV9
CASSARDGPRYGYTF
TGTGCCAGCAGCGCCAGAGATGGCCCTCGCTATGGCTACACCTTC
>TRBJ2-3|TRBD2|18|-|TRBV27
CASSLDGLAGSETDTQYF
TGTGCCAGCAGTTTGGACGGACTAGCGGGAAGCGAGACAGATACGCAGTATTTT
>TRBJ2-7|-|14|-|TRBV27
CASSLSPGIYEQYF
TGTGCCAGCAGTTTATCGCCCGGGATCTACGAGCAGTACTTC
>TRBJ2-7|-|15|-|TRBV29-1
CSVAETAEAHYEQYF
TGCAGCGTGGCGGAGACAGCTGAAGCCCACTACGAGCAGTACTTC
>TRBJ1-2|-|14|-|TRBV19
CATSGHSWNYGYTF
TGTGCCACCTCGGGTCACTCTTGGAACTATGGCTACACCTTC
>TRBJ1-4|TRBD1|16|few|TRBV13
CASSVRQGVLQEKLFF
TGTGCCAGCAGCGTAAGACAGGGGGTACTCCAAGAAAAACTGTTTTTT
>TRBJ2-7|TRBD1|12|-|TRBV29-1
CSVTGQAYEQYF
TGCAGCGTTACGGGACAGGCCTACGAGCAGTACTTC
>TRBJ2-3|TRBD2|17|-|TRBV28
CASRTPGLAASTDTQYF
TGTGCCAGCAGAACTCCGGGACTAGCGGCTAGCACAGATACGCAGTATTTT
>TRBJ2-3|-|15|-|TRBV7-9
CASSLADLFTDTQYF
TGTGCCAGCAGCTTGGCAGACCTATTCACAGATACGCAGTATTTT
>TRBJ1-1|-|13|-|TRBV16
CASSPRLDTEAFF
TGTGCCAGCAGCCCTCGCCTAGACACTGAAGCTTTCTTT
>TRBJ2-1|TRBD2|15|-|TRBV27
CATSERERVKNEQFF
TGTGCCACCAGCGAGCGGGAGAGGGTCAAAAATGAGCAGTTCTTC
>TRBJ2-7|-|14|once|TRBV28
CASSLPPPAGEQYF
TGTGCCAGCAGCCTCCCCCCGCCGGCGGGTGAGCAGTACTTC
>TRBJ1-2|-|14|-|TRBV30
CAWSVGGGVYGYTF
TGTGCCTGGAGTGTCGGAGGGGGGGTCTATGGCTACACCTTC
>TRBJ2-7|-|19|-|TRBV4-3
CASSQEAPYDPSKVNEQYF
TGCGCCAGCAGCCAAGAAGCCCCATATGACCCTAGTAAAGTAAACGAGCAGTACTTC
>TRBJ2-7|-|14|medium-sized|TRBV6-5
CASSLGANNYEQYF
TGTGCCAGCAGTTTAGGGGCCAATAACTACGAGCAGTACTTC
>TRBJ2-1|-|15|-|TRBV28
CASSLFRGGRDEQFF
TGTGCCAGCAGTTTATTCCGTGGGGGGCGCGATGAGCAGTTCTTC
>TRBJ2-7|-|17|-|TRBV28
CASSSRLVGRLSYEQYF
TGTGCCAGCAGTTCCAGACTAGTGGGCCGTCTCAGCTACGAGCAGTACTTC
>TRBJ2-3|TRBD2|16|-|TRBV29-1
CSVAGTSGGSTDTQYF
TGCAGCGTGGCAGGGACTAGCGGGGGGAGCACAGATACGCAGTATTTT
>TRBJ2-2|-|15|-|TRBV5-8
CASSSLIQNTGELFF
TGTGCCAGCAGCTCGTTAATACAGAACACCGGGGAGCTGTTTTTT
>TRBJ2-1|-|14|-|TRBV7-2
CASSSPGKGNEQFF
TGTGCCAGCAGCTCCCCGGGCAAGGGGAATGAGCAGTTCTTC
>TRBJ1-5|-|14|-|TRBV7-8
CASSSAPGGQPQHF
TGTGCCAGCAGCTCGGCCCCGGGCGGCCAGCCCCAGCATTTT
>TRBJ2-7|-|13|-|TRBV27
CASSLGGLDEQYF
TGTGCCAGCAGTTTAGGGGGTTTGGACGAGCAGTACTTC